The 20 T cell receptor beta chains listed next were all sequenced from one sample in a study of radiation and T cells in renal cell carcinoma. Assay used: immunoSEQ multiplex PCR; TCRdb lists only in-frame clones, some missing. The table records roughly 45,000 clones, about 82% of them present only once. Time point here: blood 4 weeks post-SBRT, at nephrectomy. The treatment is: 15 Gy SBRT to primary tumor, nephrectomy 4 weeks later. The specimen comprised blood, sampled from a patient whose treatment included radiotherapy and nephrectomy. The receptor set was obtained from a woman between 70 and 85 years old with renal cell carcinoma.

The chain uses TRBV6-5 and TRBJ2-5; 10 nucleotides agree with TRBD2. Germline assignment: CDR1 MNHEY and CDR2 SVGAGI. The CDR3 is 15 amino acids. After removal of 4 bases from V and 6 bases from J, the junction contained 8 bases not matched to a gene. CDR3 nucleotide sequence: TGTGCCAGCAGTTCTAGCGGGGGTCCCCAGCAGACCCAGTACTTC. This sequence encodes CASSSSGGPQQTQYF.

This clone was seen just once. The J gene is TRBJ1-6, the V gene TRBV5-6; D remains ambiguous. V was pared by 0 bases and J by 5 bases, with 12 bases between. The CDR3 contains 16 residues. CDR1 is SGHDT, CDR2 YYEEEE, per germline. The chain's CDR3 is CASSLVISDHNSPLHF. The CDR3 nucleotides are TGTGCCAGCAGCTTGGTAATCTCAGACCATAATTCACCCCTCCACTTT.

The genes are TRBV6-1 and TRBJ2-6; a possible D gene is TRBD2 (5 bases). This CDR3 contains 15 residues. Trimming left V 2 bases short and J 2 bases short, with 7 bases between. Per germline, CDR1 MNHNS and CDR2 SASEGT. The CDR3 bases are TGTGCCAGCAGTGAACACGGGACTGGGGCCAACGTCCTGACTTTC. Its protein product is CASSEHGTGANVLTF.

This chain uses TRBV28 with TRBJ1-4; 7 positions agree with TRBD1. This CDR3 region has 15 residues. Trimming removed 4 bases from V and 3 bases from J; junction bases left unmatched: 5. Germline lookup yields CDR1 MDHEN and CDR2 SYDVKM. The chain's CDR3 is CASSSPGQPNEKLFF. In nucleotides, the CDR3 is TGTGCCAGCAGTTCCCCGGGACAGCCTAATGAAAAACTGTTTTTT.

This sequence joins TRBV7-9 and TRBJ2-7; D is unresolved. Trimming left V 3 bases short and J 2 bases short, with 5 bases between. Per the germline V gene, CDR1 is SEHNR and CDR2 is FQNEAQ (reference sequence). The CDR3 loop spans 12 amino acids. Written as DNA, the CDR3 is TGTGCCAGCAGCTTGGTCACCTACGAGCAGTACTTC. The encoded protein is CASSLVTYEQYF.

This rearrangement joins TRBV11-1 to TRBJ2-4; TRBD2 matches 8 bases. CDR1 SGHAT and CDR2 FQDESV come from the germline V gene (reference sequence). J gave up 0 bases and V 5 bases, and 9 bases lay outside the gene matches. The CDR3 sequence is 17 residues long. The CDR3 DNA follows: TGTGCCAGCAGCCCCCTGGGCGGGGGGCTAGCCAAAAACATTCAGTACTTC. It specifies CASSPLGGGLAKNIQYF.

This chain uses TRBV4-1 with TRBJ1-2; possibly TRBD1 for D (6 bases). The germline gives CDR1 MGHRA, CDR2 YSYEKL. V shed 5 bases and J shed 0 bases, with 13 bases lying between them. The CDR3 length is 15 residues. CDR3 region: CASSLGGPSNYGYTF. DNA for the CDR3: TGCGCCAGCAGCTTAGGGGGGCCCTCTAACTATGGCTACACCTTC.

The CDR3 is CASSLAGNGYTF. CDR3 DNA: TGTGCCAGCAGTTTGGCAGGGAATGGCTACACCTTC. V is TRBV6-5 and J is TRBJ1-2, with D tentatively TRBD1 (5 bases). The germline V gene encodes CDR1 MNHEY and CDR2 SVGAGI. The CDR3 runs to 12 residues. The ends were cut back, 4 bases at V and 6 bases at J, with 9 bases in the middle.

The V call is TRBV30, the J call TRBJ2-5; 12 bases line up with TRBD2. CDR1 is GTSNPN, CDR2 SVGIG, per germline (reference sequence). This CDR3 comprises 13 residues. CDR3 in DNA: TGTGCTCTAGCGGGAGGGCCCATGGAGACCCAGTACTTC. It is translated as CALAGGPMETQYF. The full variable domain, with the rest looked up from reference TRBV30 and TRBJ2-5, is SQTIHQWPATLVQPVGSPLSLECTVEGTSNPNLYWYRQAAGRGLQLLFYSVGIGQISSEVPQNLSASRPQDRQFILSSKKLLLSDSGFYLCALAGGPMETQYFGPGTRLLVL.

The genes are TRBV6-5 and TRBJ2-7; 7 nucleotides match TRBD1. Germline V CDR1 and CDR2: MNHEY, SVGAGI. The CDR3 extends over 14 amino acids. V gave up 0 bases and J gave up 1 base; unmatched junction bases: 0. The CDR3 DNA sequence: TGTGCCAGCAGTTACTCCAGGGGGTCCTACGAGCAGTACTTC. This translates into CASSYSRGSYEQYF.

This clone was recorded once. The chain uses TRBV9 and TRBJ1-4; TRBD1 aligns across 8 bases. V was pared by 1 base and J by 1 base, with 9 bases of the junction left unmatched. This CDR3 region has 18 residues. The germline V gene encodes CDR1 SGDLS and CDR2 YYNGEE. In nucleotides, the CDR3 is TGTGCCAGCAGCGTAAATTCAGGGGGCATAGTAACTAATGAAAAACTGTTTTTT. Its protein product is CASSVNSGGIVTNEKLFF.

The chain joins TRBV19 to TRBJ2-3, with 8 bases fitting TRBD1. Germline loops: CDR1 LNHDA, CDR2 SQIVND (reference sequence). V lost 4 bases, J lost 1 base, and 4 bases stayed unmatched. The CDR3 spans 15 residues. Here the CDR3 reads CASSTGQGGTDTQYF. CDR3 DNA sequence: TGTGCCAGTAGTACCGGACAGGGCGGCACAGATACGCAGTATTTT.

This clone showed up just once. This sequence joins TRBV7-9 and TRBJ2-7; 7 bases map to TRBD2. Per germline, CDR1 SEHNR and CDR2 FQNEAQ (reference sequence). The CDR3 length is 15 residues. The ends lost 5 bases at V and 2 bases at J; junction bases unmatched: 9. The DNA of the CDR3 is TGTGCCAGCAGCCCTGGGGGAGCGGGGCCCTACGAGCAGTACTTC. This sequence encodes CASSPGGAGPYEQYF.

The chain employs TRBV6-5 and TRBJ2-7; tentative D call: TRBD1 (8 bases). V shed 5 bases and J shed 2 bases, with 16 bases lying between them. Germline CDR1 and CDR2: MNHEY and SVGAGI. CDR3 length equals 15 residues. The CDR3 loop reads CASSPNRGGTYEQYF. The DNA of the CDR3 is TGTGCCAGCAGTCCTAACAGGGGGGGAACCTACGAGCAGTACTTC.

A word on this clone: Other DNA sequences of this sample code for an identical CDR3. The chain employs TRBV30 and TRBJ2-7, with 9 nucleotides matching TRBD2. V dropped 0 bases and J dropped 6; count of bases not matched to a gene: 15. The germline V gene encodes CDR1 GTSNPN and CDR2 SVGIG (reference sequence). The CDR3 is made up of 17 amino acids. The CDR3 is CAWSVRWGGGRALEQYF. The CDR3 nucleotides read TGTGCCTGGAGTGTACGGTGGGGTGGCGGGAGGGCCCTCGAGCAGTACTTC.

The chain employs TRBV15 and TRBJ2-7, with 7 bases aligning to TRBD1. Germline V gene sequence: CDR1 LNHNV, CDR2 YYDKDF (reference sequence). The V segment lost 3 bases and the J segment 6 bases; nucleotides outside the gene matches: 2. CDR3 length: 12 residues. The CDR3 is CATSRDRSEQYF. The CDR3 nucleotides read TGTGCCACCAGCAGGGACAGGAGCGAGCAGTACTTC.

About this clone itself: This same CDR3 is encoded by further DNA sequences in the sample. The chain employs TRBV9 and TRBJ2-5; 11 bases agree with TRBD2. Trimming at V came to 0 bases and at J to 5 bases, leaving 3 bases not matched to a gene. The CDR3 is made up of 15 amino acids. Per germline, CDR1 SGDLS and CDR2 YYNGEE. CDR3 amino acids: CASSVDSGRGETQYF. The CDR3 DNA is TGTGCCAGCAGCGTAGATAGCGGGAGGGGGGAGACCCAGTACTTC.

The CDR3 is CASWTSGEGETQYF. The CDR3 nucleotides are TGTGCCAGCTGGACTAGCGGGGAGGGGGAGACCCAGTACTTC. The rearrangement links TRBV28 to TRBJ2-5; 12 bases match TRBD2. The CDR3 has 14 residues. Germline CDR1 is MDHEN and CDR2 is SYDVKM. The V gene end was trimmed by 8 bases and the J gene end by 5 bases; junction bases not matched to a gene: 6.

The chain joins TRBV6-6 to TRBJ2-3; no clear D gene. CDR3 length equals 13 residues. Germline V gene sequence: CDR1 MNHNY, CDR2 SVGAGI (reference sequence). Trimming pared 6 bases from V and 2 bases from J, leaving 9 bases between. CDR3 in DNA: TGTGCCAGCAGCCCCCCCCTCACAGATACGCAGTATTTT. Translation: CASSPPLTDTQYF.

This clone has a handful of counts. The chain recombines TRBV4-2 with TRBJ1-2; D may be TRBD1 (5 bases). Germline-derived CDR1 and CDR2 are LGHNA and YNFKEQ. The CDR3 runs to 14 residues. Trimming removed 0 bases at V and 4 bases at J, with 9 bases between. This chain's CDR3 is CASSQDVRVYGYTF. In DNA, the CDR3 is TGTGCCAGCAGCCAAGATGTCAGGGTCTATGGCTACACCTTC.